The source of this T cell receptor (beta chain) is a study of shared clonotypes between healthy human individuals. Germline CDR1 is SGDLS and CDR2 is YYNGEE. CDR3 length: 16 residues. The V segment lost 3 bases and the J segment 2 bases; nucleotides outside the gene matches: 4. Samples underwent the assay at deep level. Clones were read by immunoSEQ multiplex PCR, and TCRdb kept only the in-frame ones, dropping some. This table has roughly 2 million clones, roughly 94% appearing once. This sequence joins TRBV9 and TRBJ2-1; 11 bases are a match to TRBD2. The source of this sequence is a man aged 18-30 years in good health. The specimen sequenced was naive CD4+ T cells sorted from blood. Specified subset: CD45RA+ positively selected. The CDR3: CASSDLGLAAYNEQFF. CDR3 bases: TGTGCCAGCAGCGACCTGGGACTAGCGGCCTACAATGAGCAGTTCTTC.